Listed below are T cell receptor beta chains from one sample, sequenced in a study of T-cell reconstitution after alpha-beta-depleted transplantation in children. One entry per CDR3 protein, called by TCRdb with MiXCR from the PCR reads. In the table there are approximately 490,000 distinct CDR3 sequences, around 12% of which are singletons. This specimen was PBMCs from the stem cell graft donor, taken from the stem cell graft. Source of these receptors: a human donor who donated a stem cell graft to a child with combined immunodeficiency. The CDR3 runs from the conserved cysteine through the conserved F or W. D genes are given only for firm matches. Clone size appears in some rows only: once, few, many, or a class for an expanded clone.

d_gene,v_gene,abundance,j_gene,CDR3aa,CDR3nt
NA,TRBV21-1,few,TRBJ2-1,CASSYRSWTGGNYNEQFF,TGTGCCAGCAGCTATAGATCGTGGACAGGGGGGAACTACAATGAGCAGTTCTTC
NA,TRBV7-2,many,TRBJ2-7,CASGRDGRGSYEQYF,TGTGCCAGCGGCCGGGACGGGCGAGGCTCCTACGAGCAGTACTTC
NA,TRBV6-5,NA,TRBJ2-7,CASREFGEQYF,TGTGCCAGCAGGGAGTTCGGAGAGCAGTACTTC
NA,TRBV10-3,NA,TRBJ2-7,CAIIDATSYEQYF,TGTGCCATCATCGACGCCACCTCCTACGAGCAGTACTTC
NA,TRBV13,many,TRBJ2-1,CASSLVTSRSSYNEQFF,TGTGCCAGCAGCTTAGTCACTAGCCGGAGCTCCTACAATGAGCAGTTCTTC
NA,TRBV6-5,NA,TRBJ2-5,CASSYSRGGPVGTQYF,TGTGCCAGCAGTTACAGTCGCGGGGGCCCGGTGGGGACCCAGTACTTC
NA,TRBV6-5,NA,TRBJ1-2,CASSYSRGTYGYTF,TGTGCCAGCAGTTACTCGAGGGGGACCTATGGCTACACCTTC
TRBD1,TRBV6-2/TRBV6-3,NA,TRBJ1-2,CASRTGGDYGYTF,TGTGCCAGCAGAACAGGGGGCGACTATGGCTACACCTTC
NA,TRBV18,once,TRBJ1-5,CASSLSQAEPQHF,TGTGCCAGCTCACTATCACAGGCCGAGCCCCAGCATTTT
TRBD2,TRBV29-1,few,TRBJ2-3,CSAQVRGGDGTDTQYF,TGCAGCGCCCAAGTCCGCGGGGGGGACGGCACAGATACGCAGTATTTT
TRBD1,TRBV12-3/TRBV12-4,many,TRBJ2-1,CASSRTGFYARRDNEQFF,TGTGCCAGCAGCCGGACAGGGTTTTATGCGCGTAGGGACAATGAGCAGTTCTTC
TRBD2,TRBV4-1,few,TRBJ2-3,CASSQDPLGSGDGTDTQYF,TGCGCCAGCAGCCAAGATCCCCTGGGTAGCGGGGATGGCACAGATACGCAGTATTTT
TRBD1,TRBV12-3/TRBV12-4,NA,TRBJ2-5,CASSRGGAWETQYF,TGTGCCAGCAGTAGAGGGGGCGCGTGGGAGACCCAGTACTTC
NA,TRBV4-3,NA,TRBJ2-7,CASSQEAKLAGAQEQYF,TGCGCCAGCAGCCAGGAGGCTAAGCTCGCGGGGGCGCAAGAGCAGTACTTC
NA,TRBV20-1,NA,TRBJ2-3,CSASSAARTLRDTQYF,TGCAGTGCTTCCTCCGCGGCCCGGACCCTCCGGGATACGCAGTATTTT
TRBD2,TRBV13,few,TRBJ2-3,CASSLDPGGITDTQYF,TGTGCCAGCAGCTTAGATCCGGGAGGGATCACAGATACGCAGTATTTT
TRBD2,TRBV27,NA,TRBJ2-3,CASSGWSSGGAADTQYF,TGTGCCAGCAGTGGATGGTCAAGCGGGGGGGCCGCAGATACGCAGTATTTT
NA,TRBV10-3,NA,TRBJ2-5,CAISEGAEEAQYF,TGTGCCATCAGTGAGGGCGCCGAAGAGGCCCAGTACTTC
NA,TRBV7-9,few,TRBJ2-5,CASSPGTMETQYF,TGTGCCAGCAGCCCAGGGACGATGGAGACCCAGTACTTC
TRBD1,TRBV20-1,many,TRBJ1-2,CSAESGTGRYGYTF,TGCAGTGCTGAATCCGGGACAGGGCGATATGGCTACACCTTC
NA,TRBV29-1,many,TRBJ2-1,CSVGPSMGNEQFF,TGCAGCGTTGGTCCTAGCATGGGGAATGAGCAGTTCTTC
NA,TRBV27,NA,TRBJ1-5,CASSSLKEGYSNQPQHF,TGTGCCAGCAGTTCCTTAAAAGAAGGATATAGCAATCAGCCCCAGCATTTT
TRBD2,TRBV6-1,NA,TRBJ2-1,CASRELAGNEQFF,TGTGCCAGCAGGGAACTAGCGGGAAATGAGCAGTTCTTC
TRBD1,TRBV6-1,NA,TRBJ1-5,CASSGLTGGGQPQHF,TGTGCCAGCAGTGGCTTGACAGGGGGCGGTCAGCCCCAGCATTTT
TRBD2,TRBV6-2/TRBV6-3,NA,TRBJ2-3,CASSQGGQLDADTQYF,TGTGCCAGCAGCCAGGGAGGGCAACTGGACGCAGATACGCAGTATTTT
NA,TRBV12-3/TRBV12-4,many,TRBJ1-5,CASSSQGYQQPQHF,TGTGCCAGCAGTTCCCAGGGGTATCAGCAGCCCCAGCATTTT
NA,TRBV6-1,few,TRBJ1-5,CASSEDRRRAGNQHF,TGTGCCAGCAGTGAAGACCGACGGAGAGCCGGGAACCAGCATTTT
TRBD1,TRBV12-3/TRBV12-4,NA,TRBJ1-1,CASSLGQGENTEAFF,TGTGCCAGCAGTTTAGGCCAGGGGGAGAACACTGAAGCTTTCTTT